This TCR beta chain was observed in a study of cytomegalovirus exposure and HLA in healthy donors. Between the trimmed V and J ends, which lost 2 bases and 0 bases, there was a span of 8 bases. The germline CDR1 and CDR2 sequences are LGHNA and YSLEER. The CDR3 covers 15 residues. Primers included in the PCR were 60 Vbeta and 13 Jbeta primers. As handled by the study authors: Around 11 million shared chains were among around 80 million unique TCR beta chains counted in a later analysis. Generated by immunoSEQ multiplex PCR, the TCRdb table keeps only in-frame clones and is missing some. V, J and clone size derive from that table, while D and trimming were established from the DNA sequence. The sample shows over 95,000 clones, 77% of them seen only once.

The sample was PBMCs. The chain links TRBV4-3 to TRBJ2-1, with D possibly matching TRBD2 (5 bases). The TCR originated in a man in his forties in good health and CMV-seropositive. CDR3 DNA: TGCGCCAGCAGCCAAAGCGGAATCTCCTACAATGAGCAGTTCTTC. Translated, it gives CASSQSGISYNEQFF.